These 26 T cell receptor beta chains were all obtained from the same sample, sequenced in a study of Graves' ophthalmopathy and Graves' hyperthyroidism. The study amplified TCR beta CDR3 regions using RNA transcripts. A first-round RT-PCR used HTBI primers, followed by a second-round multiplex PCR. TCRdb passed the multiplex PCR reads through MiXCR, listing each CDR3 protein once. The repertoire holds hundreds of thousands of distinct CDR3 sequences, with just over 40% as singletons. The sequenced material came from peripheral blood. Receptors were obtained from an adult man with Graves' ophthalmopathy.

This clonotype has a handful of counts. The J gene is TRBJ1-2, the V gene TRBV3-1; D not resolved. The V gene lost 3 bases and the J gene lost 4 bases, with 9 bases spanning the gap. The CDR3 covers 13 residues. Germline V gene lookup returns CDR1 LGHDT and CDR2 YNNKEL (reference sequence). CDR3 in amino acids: CASSQRTLYGYTF. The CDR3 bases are TGTGCCAGCAGCCAGAGAACCCTCTATGGCTACACCTTC.

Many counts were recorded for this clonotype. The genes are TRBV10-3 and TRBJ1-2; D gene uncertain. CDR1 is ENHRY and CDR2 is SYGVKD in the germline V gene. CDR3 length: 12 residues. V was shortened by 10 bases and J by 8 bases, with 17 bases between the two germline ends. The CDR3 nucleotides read TGTGCCAGCAGGATTCCGGGTCGAGGCTACACCTTC. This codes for CASRIPGRGYTF.

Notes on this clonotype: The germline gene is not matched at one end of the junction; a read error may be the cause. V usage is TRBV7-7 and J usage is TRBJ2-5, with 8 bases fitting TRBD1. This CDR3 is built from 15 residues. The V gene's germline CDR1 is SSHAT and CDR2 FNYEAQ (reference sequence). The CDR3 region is CASSFKQGGKETQYF. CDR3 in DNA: TGTGCTAGCAGCTTTAAACAGGGGGGTAAAGAGACCCAGTACTTC.

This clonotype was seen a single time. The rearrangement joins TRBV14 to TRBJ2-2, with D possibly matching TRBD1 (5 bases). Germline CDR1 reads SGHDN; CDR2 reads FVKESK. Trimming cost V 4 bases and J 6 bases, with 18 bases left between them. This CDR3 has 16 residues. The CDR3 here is CASSLLLDSHAGELFF. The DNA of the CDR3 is TGTGCCAGCAGCCTACTACTCGACAGTCACGCCGGGGAGCTGTTTTTT.

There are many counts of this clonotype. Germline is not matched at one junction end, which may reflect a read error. In DNA, the CDR3 is TGTGCCAGCAGCTTGGCGGGGGCCAACACTGAAGCTTTCTTT. Its translation is CASSLAGANTEAFF. The rearrangement links TRBV5-1 to TRBJ1-1; D is possibly TRBD1 (6 bases). There are 14 residues in the CDR3. Germline V lookup: CDR1 SGHRS, CDR2 YFSETQ. The full variable domain, rest sourced from reference TRBV5-1 and TRBJ1-1, is KAGVTQTPRYLIKTRGQQVTLSCSPISGHRSVSWYQQTPGQGLQFLFEYFSETQRNKGNFPGRFSGRQFSNSRSEMNVSTLELGDSALYLCASSLAGANTEAFFGQGTRLTVV.

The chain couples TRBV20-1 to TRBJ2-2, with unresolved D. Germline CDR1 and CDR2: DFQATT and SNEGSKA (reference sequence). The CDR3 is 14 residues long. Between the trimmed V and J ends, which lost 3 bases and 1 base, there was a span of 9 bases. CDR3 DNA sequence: TGCAGTGCTAGGATTAGAAGGAACACCGGGGAGCTGTTTTTT. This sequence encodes CSARIRRNTGELFF.

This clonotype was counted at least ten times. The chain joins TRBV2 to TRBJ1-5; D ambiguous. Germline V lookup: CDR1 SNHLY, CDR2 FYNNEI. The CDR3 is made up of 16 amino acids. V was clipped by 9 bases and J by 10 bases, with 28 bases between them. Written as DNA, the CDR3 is TGTGCCAGTTCGACACAGCCGGCCGACCTCGTGCCTCCCCAGCATTTT. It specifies CASSTQPADLVPPQHF. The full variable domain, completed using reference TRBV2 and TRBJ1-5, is EPEVTQTPSHQVTQMGQEVILRCVPISNHLYFYWYRQILGQKVEFLVSFYNNEISEKSEIFDDQFSVERPDGSNFTLKIRSTKLEDSAMYFCASSTQPADLVPPQHFGDGTRLSIL.

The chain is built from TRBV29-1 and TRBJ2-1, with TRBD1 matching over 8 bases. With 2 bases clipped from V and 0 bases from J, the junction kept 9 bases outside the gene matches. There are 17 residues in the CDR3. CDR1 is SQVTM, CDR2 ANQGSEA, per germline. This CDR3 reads CSVESPGQASSYNEQFF. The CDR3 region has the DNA TGCAGCGTTGAATCCCCGGGACAGGCAAGCTCCTACAATGAGCAGTTCTTC.

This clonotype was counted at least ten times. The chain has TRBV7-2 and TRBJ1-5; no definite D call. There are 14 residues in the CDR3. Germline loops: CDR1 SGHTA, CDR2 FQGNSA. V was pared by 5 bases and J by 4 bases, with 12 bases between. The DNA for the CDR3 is TGTGCCAGCAGCCGTGACGGAATTAATCAGCCCCAGCATTTT. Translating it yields CASSRDGINQPQHF.

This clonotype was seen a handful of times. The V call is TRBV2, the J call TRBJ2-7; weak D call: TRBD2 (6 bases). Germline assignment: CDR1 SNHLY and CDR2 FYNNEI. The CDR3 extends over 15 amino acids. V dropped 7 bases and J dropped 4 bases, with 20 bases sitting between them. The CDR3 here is CASKQIRGTLYEQYF. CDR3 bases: TGTGCCAGCAAGCAAATACGGGGGACTTTATACGAGCAGTACTTC.

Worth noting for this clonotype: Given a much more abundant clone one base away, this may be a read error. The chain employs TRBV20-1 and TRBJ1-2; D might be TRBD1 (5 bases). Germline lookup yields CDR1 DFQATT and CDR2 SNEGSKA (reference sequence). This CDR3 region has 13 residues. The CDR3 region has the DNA TGCAGTGTTAGAGTGACAGCCAACTATGGCTACACCTTC. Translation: CSVRVTANYGYTF.

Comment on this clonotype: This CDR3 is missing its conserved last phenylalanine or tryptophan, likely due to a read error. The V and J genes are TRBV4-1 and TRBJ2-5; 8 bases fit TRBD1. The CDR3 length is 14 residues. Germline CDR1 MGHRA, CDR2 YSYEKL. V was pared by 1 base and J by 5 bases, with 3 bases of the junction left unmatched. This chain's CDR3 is CASSQGQGKETQYV. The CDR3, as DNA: TGCGCCAGCAGCCAAGGACAGGGGAAGGAGACCCAGTACGTC.

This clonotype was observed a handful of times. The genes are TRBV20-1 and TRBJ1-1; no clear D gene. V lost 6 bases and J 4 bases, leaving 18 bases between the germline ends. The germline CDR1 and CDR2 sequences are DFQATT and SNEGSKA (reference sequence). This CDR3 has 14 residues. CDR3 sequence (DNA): TGCAGTGCCTATGGGGAGGCCCGGGTCACTGAAGCTTTCTTT. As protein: CSAYGEARVTEAFF.

CDR3 in DNA: TGTGCTCAGGGCTCAGGGAACACTGAAGCTTTCTTT. Protein product: CAQGSGNTEAFF. The V call is TRBV2, the J call TRBJ1-1; a weak D match, TRBD1 (5 bases). The CDR3 runs 12 residues. Germline values: CDR1 SNHLY, CDR2 FYNNEI.

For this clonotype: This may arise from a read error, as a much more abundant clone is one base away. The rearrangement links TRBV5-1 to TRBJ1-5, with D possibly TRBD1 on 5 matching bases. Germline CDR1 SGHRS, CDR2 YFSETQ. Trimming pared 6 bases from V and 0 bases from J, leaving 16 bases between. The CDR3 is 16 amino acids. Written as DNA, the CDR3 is TGCGCCAGCAACAACGAGGGACCTTATAGCAATCAGCCCCAGCATTTT. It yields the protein CASNNEGPYSNQPQHF.

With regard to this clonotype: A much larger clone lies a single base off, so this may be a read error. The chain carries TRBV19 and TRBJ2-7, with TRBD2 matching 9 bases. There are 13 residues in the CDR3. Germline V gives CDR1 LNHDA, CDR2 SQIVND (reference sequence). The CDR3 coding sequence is TGTGCCAGTAGTACCAGCGGGAGGAACGATCAGTACTTC. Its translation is CASSTSGRNDQYF.

DNA of the CDR3: TGTGCCAGCAGCCCTCTCTTCGAGGGACGGGAGACCCAGTACTTC. Its protein product is CASSPLFEGRETQYF. The chain carries TRBV11-1 and TRBJ2-5; tentatively, D is TRBD1 or TRBD2 (5 bases each). The V and J ends lost 5 bases and 5 bases respectively, with 18 bases between them. The CDR3 is 15 amino acids. Germline V gene sequence: CDR1 SGHAT, CDR2 FQDESV (reference sequence).

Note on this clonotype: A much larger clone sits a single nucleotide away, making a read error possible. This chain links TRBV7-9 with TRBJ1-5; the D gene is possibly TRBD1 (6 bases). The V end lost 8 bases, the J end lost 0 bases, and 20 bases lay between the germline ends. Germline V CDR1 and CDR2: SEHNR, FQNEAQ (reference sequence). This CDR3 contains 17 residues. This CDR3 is CASGSLRDTDSNQPQHF. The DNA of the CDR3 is TGTGCCAGCGGCTCCCTCCGGGACACCGATAGCAATCAGCCCCAGCATTTT.

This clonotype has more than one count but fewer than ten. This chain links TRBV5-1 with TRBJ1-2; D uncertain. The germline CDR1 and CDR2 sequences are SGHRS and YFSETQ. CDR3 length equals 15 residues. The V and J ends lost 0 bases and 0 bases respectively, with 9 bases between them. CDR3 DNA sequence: TGCGCCAGCAGCTTGGACAGTAAAACTAACTATGGCTACACCTTC. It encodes CASSLDSKTNYGYTF.

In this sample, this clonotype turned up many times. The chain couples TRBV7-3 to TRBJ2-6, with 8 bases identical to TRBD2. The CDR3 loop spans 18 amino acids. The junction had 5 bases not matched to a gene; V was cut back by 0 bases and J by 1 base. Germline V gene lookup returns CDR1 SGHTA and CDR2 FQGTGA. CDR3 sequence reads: CASSLTDSGASGANVLTF. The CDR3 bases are TGTGCCAGCAGCTTAACGGATAGCGGGGCGTCTGGGGCCAACGTCCTGACTTTC.

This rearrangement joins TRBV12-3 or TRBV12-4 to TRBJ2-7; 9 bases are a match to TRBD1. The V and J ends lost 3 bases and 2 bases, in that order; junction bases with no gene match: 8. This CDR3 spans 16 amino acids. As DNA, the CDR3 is TGTGCCAGCAGTTTTCGGGCGGGGACAGGGCCCTACGAGCAGTACTTC. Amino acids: CASSFRAGTGPYEQYF.

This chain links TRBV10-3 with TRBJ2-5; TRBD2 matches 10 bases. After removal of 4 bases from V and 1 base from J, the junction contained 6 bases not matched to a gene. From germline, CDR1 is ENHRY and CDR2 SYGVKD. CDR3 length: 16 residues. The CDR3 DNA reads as TGTGCCATCAGTGCTAGACTAGCGGGCTCCCAAGAGACCCAGTACTTC. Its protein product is CAISARLAGSQETQYF.

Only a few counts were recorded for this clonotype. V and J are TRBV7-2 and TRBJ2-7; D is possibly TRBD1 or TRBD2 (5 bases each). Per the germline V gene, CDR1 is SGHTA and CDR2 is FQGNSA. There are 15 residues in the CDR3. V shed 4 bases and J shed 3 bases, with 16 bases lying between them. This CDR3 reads CASSSSPGRFYEQYF. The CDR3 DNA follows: TGTGCCAGCAGCTCTTCCCCGGGACGGTTCTACGAGCAGTACTTC.

The CDR3: CASSSSPGTGNYGYTF. The CDR3, as DNA: TGTGCCAGCAGCTCAAGTCCCGGGACAGGGAACTATGGCTACACCTTC. The chain links TRBV7-1 to TRBJ1-2; 9 positions agree with TRBD1. TRBV7-1 is sorted into the ORF group, with uncertain function. The junction had 6 bases not matched to a gene; V was cut back by 2 bases and J by 2 bases. The CDR3 has 16 residues.

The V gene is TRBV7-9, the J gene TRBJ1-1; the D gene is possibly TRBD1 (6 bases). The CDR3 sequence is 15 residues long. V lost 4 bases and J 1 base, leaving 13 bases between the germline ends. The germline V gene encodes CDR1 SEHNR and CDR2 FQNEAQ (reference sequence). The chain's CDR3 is CASSWPGQQNTEAFF. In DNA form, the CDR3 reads TGTGCCAGCAGCTGGCCGGGACAACAGAACACTGAAGCTTTCTTT.

This chain's CDR3 is CASSQGGGNYGYTF. CDR3 sequence (DNA): TGCGCCAGCAGCCAAGGCGGGGGTAACTATGGCTACACCTTC. This chain links TRBV4-1 with TRBJ1-2; D is perhaps TRBD1 (5 bases). This CDR3 region has 14 residues. V was cut by 1 base and J by 1 base, with 7 bases left in between. CDR1 and CDR2 from the germline V gene are MGHRA and YSYEKL.